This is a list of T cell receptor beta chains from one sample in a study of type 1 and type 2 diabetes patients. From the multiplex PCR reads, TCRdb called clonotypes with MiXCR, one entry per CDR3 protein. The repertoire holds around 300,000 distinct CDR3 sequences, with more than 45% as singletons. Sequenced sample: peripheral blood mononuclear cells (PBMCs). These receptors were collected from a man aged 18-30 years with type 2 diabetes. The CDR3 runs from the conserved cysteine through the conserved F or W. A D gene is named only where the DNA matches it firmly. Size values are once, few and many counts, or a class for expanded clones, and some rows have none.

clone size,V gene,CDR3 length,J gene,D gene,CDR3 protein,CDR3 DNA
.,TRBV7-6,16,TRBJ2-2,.,CASSHRGGPNAGELFF,TGTGCCAGCAGCCACAGGGGGGGCCCCAACGCCGGGGAGCTGTTTTTT
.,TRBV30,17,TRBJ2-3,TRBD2,CAWSQTLAGGRTDTQYF,TGTGCCTGGAGTCAAACTTTAGCGGGAGGGAGGACAGATACGCAGTATTTT
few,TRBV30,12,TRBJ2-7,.,CAWSVGGSEQYF,TGTGCCTGGAGTGTAGGGGGGAGCGAGCAGTACTTC
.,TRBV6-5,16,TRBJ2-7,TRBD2,CASSYRGLAGVDEQYF,TGTGCCAGCAGTTACAGGGGACTAGCGGGAGTGGACGAGCAGTACTTC
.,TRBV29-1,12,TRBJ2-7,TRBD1,CSVGQGRSEQYF,TGCAGCGTTGGACAGGGTCGATCCGAGCAGTACTTC
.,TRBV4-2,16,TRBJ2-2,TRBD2,CASSQAGTSSTGELFF,TGTGCCAGCAGCCAAGCCGGGACTAGCAGCACCGGGGAGCTGTTTTTT
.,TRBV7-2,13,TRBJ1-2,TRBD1,CASSLGQGSGYTF,TGTGCCAGCAGCTTAGGACAGGGGTCTGGCTACACCTTC
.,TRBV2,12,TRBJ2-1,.,CASSGQYNEQFF,TGTGCCAGCAGTGGACAGTACAATGAGCAGTTCTTC
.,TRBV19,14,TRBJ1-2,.,CASSIGSANYGYTF,TGTGCCAGTAGTATAGGCTCAGCTAACTATGGCTACACCTTC
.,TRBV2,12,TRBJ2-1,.,CASKEDGNEQFF,TGTGCCAGCAAAGAGGACGGCAATGAGCAGTTCTTC
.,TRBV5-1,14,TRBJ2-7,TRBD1,CASSFGQGFYEQYF,TGCGCCAGCAGCTTCGGACAGGGGTTTTACGAGCAGTACTTC
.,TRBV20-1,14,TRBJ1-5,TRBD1,CSASRDSYNQPQHF,TGCAGTGCTTCCCGGGACAGTTATAATCAGCCCCAGCATTTT
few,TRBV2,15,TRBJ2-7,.,CASNEERALFDEQYF,TGTGCCAGCAACGAAGAACGCGCCCTCTTCGACGAGCAGTACTTC
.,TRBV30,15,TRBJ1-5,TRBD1,CAWSNGQGSNQPQHF,TGTGCCTGGAGTAACGGACAGGGGAGCAATCAGCCCCAGCATTTT
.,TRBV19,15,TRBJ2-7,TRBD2,CASRRGVSTDYEQYF,TGTGCCAGTCGACGGGGGGTATCGACAGACTACGAGCAGTACTTC
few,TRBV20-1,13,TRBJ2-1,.,CSAITGWGDEQFF,TGCAGTGCCATTACAGGGTGGGGGGATGAGCAGTTCTTC
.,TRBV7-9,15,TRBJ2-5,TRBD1,CASSLGQGDMETQYF,TGTGCCAGCAGCCTTGGACAGGGGGACATGGAGACCCAGTACTTC
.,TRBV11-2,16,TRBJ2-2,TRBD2,CASSLWGGKNTGELFF,TGTGCCAGCAGCTTATGGGGGGGGAAGAACACCGGGGAGCTGTTTTTT
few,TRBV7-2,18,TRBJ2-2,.,CASSLPGGRAGNTGELFF,TGTGCCAGCAGCTTACCCGGGGGCAGGGCCGGGAACACCGGGGAGCTGTTTTTT
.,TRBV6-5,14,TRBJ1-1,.,CASSYQHGGTEAFF,TGTGCCAGCAGTTACCAGCACGGGGGCACTGAAGCTTTCTTT
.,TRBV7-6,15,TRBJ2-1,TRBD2,CASSATSGGSNEQFF,TGTGCCAGCAGCGCAACTAGCGGGGGTTCGAATGAGCAGTTCTTC
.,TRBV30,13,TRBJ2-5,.,CAWSEAGSETQYF,TGTGCCTGGAGTGAGGCAGGGTCGGAGACCCAGTACTTC
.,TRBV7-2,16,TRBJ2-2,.,CASSLGAGTVTGELFF,TGTGCCAGCAGCTTGGGCGCCGGGACCGTCACCGGGGAGCTGTTTTTT
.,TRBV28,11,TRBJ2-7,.,CASSLEGEQYF,TGTGCCAGCAGTTTGGAGGGTGAGCAGTACTTC
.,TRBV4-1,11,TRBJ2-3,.,CASSQEVTQYF,TGCGCCAGCAGCCAAGAGGTTACGCAGTATTTT
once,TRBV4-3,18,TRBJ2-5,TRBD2,CASNQDYRASGFQETQYF,TGCGCCAGCAACCAAGATTATCGGGCTAGCGGTTTCCAAGAGACCCAGTACTTC
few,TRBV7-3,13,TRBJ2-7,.,CASSRGGGVEQYF,TGTGCCAGCAGCCGAGGAGGAGGGGTCGAGCAGTACTTC
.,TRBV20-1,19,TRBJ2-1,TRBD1,CSARDLGQATRGVYNEQFF,TGCAGTGCTAGAGATCTGGGACAGGCCACCAGGGGCGTATACAATGAGCAGTTCTTC
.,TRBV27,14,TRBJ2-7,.,CASSLGAHSYEQYF,TGTGCCAGCAGTTTGGGGGCGCATAGCTACGAGCAGTACTTC
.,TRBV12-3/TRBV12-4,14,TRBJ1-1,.,CASSFWGRDTEAFF,TGTGCCAGCAGTTTCTGGGGGAGGGACACTGAAGCTTTCTTT
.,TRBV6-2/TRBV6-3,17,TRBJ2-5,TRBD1,CASSYPETGAGDETQYF,TGTGCCAGCAGTTACCCAGAGACAGGGGCGGGTGACGAGACCCAGTACTTC
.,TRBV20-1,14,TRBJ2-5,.,CSARDTGGSETQYF,TGCAGTGCTAGAGATACGGGCGGCAGCGAGACCCAGTACTTC
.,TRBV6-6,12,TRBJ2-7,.,CASSERYCEQYF,TGTGCCAGCAGTGAACGATACTGCGAGCAGTACTTC
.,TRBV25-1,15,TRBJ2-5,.,CASSAGRGLQETQYF,TGTGCCAGCAGTGCAGGGAGAGGTCTCCAAGAGACCCAGTACTTC
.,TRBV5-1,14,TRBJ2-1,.,CASRGDSGRNEQFF,TGCGCCAGCCGAGGGGACTCCGGTAGGAATGAGCAATTCTTC
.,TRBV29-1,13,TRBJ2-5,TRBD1,CSVGDRGRETQYF,TGCAGCGTGGGGGACAGGGGGAGGGAGACCCAGTACTTC
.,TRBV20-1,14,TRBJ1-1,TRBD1,CSARSPGQDTEAFF,TGCAGTGCTAGATCTCCGGGACAGGACACTGAAGCTTTCTTT
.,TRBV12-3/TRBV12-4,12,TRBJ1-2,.,CASSYAAYGYTF,TGTGCCAGCAGCTATGCAGCCTATGGCTACACCTTC
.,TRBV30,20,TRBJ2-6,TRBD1,CAWRGQGARPQSSGANVLTF,TGTGCCTGGAGGGGACAGGGTGCACGACCTCAAAGCTCTGGGGCCAACGTCCTGACTTTC
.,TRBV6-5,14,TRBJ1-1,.,CASSYQTGNTEAFF,TGTGCCAGCAGTTACCAAACAGGGAACACTGAAGCTTTCTTT
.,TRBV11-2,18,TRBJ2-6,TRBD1,CASSTQPGQPSGANVLTF,TGTGCCAGCAGCACTCAACCGGGACAGCCCTCTGGGGCCAACGTCCTGACTTTC
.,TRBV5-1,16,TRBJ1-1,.,CASSLQGDPRNTEAFF,TGCGCCAGCAGCTTGCAGGGTGACCCCCGGAACACTGAAGCTTTCTTT
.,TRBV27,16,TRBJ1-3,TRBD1,CASSQRRTGSGNTIYF,TGTGCCAGCAGTCAGCGGAGGACAGGATCTGGAAACACCATATATTTT
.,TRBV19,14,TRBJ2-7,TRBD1,CASSSLGTGDEKYF,TGTGCCAGTAGTTCCCTAGGGACAGGGGACGAGAAGTACTTC
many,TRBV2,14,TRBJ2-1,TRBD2,CASSSGGPYNEQFF,TGTGCCAGCAGTAGCGGGGGACCCTACAATGAGCAGTTCTTC
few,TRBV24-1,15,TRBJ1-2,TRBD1,CATSDPGTGLYGYTF,TGTGCCACCAGTGACCCCGGGACAGGGCTATATGGCTACACCTTC
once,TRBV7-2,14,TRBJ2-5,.,CASSPQTGMKTQYF,TGTGCCAGCAGCCCACAAACAGGGATGAAGACCCAGTACTTC